Listed below are T cell receptor beta chains from one sample, sequenced in a study of T cell responses to AZD1222 COVID-19 vaccine. TCRdb's table, derived via immunoSEQ multiplex PCR, lists solely in-frame clones and lacks some. The sample consists of 180,000 or so clones, over 90% of them appearing once. The sequences come from peripheral blood, collected on day 0 of AZD1222 vaccination. The receptor source for this set is an adult in good health. Both conserved end residues are part of each CDR3. D genes are given only for firm matches. Part of the rows lack a size; the others show once, few, many or a class for expanded clones.

J: TRBJ1-6; size: NA; V: TRBV18; D: TRBD1; DNA: TGTGCCAGCTCACCGACGATACAGGGGTCGGGCTCACCCCTCCACTTT; CDR3: CASSPTIQGSGSPLHF
J: TRBJ1-1; size: NA; V: TRBV25-1; D: TRBD1; DNA: TGTGCCAGCAGTGAACTAGGACAGGGGAATGGTGAAGCTTTCTTT; CDR3: CASSELGQGNGEAFF
J: TRBJ2-1; size: NA; V: TRBV29-1; D: TRBD2; DNA: TGCAGCGAGGCGGGAGGGAATGAGCAGTTCTTC; CDR3: CSEAGGNEQFF
J: TRBJ1-5; size: NA; V: TRBV20-1; D: NA; DNA: TGCAGTGCTAGTGGGTTCGTGGCTGCTGGTCAGCCCCAGCATTTT; CDR3: CSASGFVAAGQPQHF
J: TRBJ1-1; size: NA; V: TRBV11-3; D: NA; DNA: TGTGCCAGCAGAAGTGAAGCTTTCTTT; CDR3: CASRSEAFF
J: TRBJ1-2; size: once; V: TRBV7-2; D: NA; DNA: TGTGCCAGCAGCTCAGTGACTAACTATGGCTACACCTTC; CDR3: CASSSVTNYGYTF
J: TRBJ2-2; size: NA; V: TRBV5-1; D: NA; DNA: TGCGCCAGCAGAGGAACGACCGGGGAGCTGTTTTTT; CDR3: CASRGTTGELFF
J: TRBJ2-4; size: NA; V: TRBV2; D: NA; DNA: TGTGCCAGCTCCCGGGCACTATTCGCCATTCAGTACTTC; CDR3: CASSRALFAIQYF
J: TRBJ1-2; size: once; V: TRBV18; D: NA; DNA: TGTGCCAGCTCACTGGGAGATGACGACTATGGCTACACCTTC; CDR3: CASSLGDDDYGYTF
J: TRBJ1-1; size: NA; V: TRBV5-1; D: NA; DNA: TGCGCCAGCAGAAAATCCGGGGGGATGAACACTGAAGCTTTCTTT; CDR3: CASRKSGGMNTEAFF
J: TRBJ1-2; size: NA; V: TRBV7-9; D: NA; DNA: TGTGCCAGCAGCTTTGGGGGCAACGGGGGCTACACCTTC; CDR3: CASSFGGNGGYTF
J: TRBJ2-1; size: NA; V: TRBV5-5; D: NA; DNA: TGTGCCAGCTCCCCCGGAGGCCTCTCCTACAATGAGCAGTTCTTC; CDR3: CASSPGGLSYNEQFF
J: TRBJ1-5; size: NA; V: TRBV6-5; D: NA; DNA: TGTGCCAGCAGACAGGGTGAAAATCAGCCCCAGCATTTT; CDR3: CASRQGENQPQHF
J: TRBJ2-1; size: NA; V: TRBV30; D: NA; DNA: TGTGCCTGGAGCAGCCAGTACAATGAGCAGTTCTTC; CDR3: CAWSSQYNEQFF
J: TRBJ2-5; size: NA; V: TRBV7-8; D: NA; DNA: TGTGCCAGCAGCTTATTGGCTAGGTTATCCGAGACCCAGTACTTC; CDR3: CASSLLARLSETQYF
J: TRBJ1-2; size: once; V: TRBV19; D: NA; DNA: TGTGCCAGTAGGTGGGGTGCGGGACTCAACAACTATGGCTACACCTTC; CDR3: CASRWGAGLNNYGYTF
J: TRBJ1-1; size: once; V: TRBV4-1; D: NA; DNA: TGCGCCAGCAGCCAAGAGTACCCGGGCGGGGAAGCTTTCTTT; CDR3: CASSQEYPGGEAFF
J: TRBJ2-1; size: NA; V: TRBV7-2; D: NA; DNA: TGTGCCAGCAGCTCCCAACCGATGGCGGGAGAGCAGTTCTTC; CDR3: CASSSQPMAGEQFF
J: TRBJ2-7; size: NA; V: TRBV5-6; D: NA; DNA: TGTGCCAGCAGCTTGAATAATCGAGAGCAGTACTTC; CDR3: CASSLNNREQYF
J: TRBJ2-7; size: NA; V: TRBV29-1; D: NA; DNA: TGCAGCGCCAGAGGTGAGGGTTCCTACGAGCAGTACTTC; CDR3: CSARGEGSYEQYF
J: TRBJ2-7; size: NA; V: TRBV5-4; D: NA; DNA: TGTGCCAGCAGGGGACCGACCTACGAGCAGTACTTC; CDR3: CASRGPTYEQYF
J: TRBJ2-2; size: NA; V: TRBV14; D: NA; DNA: TGTGCCAGCAGCCAAGTAGTGGGCTCCGGGGAGCTGTTTTTT; CDR3: CASSQVVGSGELFF
J: TRBJ2-7; size: NA; V: TRBV5-8; D: TRBD1; DNA: TGTGCCAGCAGCTTAGAGGGAACCGGACAGGGTGCGTACTTC; CDR3: CASSLEGTGQGAYF
J: TRBJ1-5; size: NA; V: TRBV27; D: NA; DNA: TGTGCCAGCAGTTTGGGTAGCAATCAGCCCCAGCATTTT; CDR3: CASSLGSNQPQHF
J: TRBJ1-1; size: NA; V: TRBV6-5; D: TRBD1; DNA: TGTGCCAGCAGAGGGGGACAGGGCCGCACTGAAGCTTTCTTT; CDR3: CASRGGQGRTEAFF
J: TRBJ1-3; size: NA; V: TRBV11-2; D: NA; DNA: TGTGCCAGCAGCCCTGGAAACACCATATATTTT; CDR3: CASSPGNTIYF
J: TRBJ1-1; size: few; V: TRBV6-5; D: NA; DNA: TGTGCCAGCAGTTACGAAGGGGGGCCCGTATTGACTGAAGCTTTCTTT; CDR3: CASSYEGGPVLTEAFF
J: TRBJ1-1; size: NA; V: TRBV19; D: NA; DNA: TGTGCCAGTAGTATAACGGTAGGGACGGGCGCTGAAGCTTTCTTT; CDR3: CASSITVGTGAEAFF
J: TRBJ1-1; size: few; V: TRBV5-1; D: NA; DNA: TGCGCCAGCAGCTTCGGACAGAACACTGAAGCTTTCTTT; CDR3: CASSFGQNTEAFF
J: TRBJ2-1; size: NA; V: TRBV5-1; D: NA; DNA: TGCGCCAGCAGCTTGCAACGGGGATACAATGAGCAGTTCTTC; CDR3: CASSLQRGYNEQFF
J: TRBJ1-5; size: NA; V: TRBV19; D: NA; DNA: TGTGCCAGTAGTATCGCCAGCAATCAGCCCCAGCATTTT; CDR3: CASSIASNQPQHF
J: TRBJ2-7; size: NA; V: TRBV5-1; D: TRBD2; DNA: TGCGCCAGCAGCTTGGGGGGTAGCGGGAGGGCCTACGAGCAGTACTTC; CDR3: CASSLGGSGRAYEQYF
J: TRBJ1-2; size: NA; V: TRBV6-5; D: TRBD1; DNA: TGTGCCACGACGACAGGGCCGTCCTATGGCTACACCTTC; CDR3: CATTTGPSYGYTF
J: TRBJ2-7; size: NA; V: TRBV7-9; D: NA; DNA: TGTGCCAGCAGCTTAGCCCCAAACAACTACGAGCAGTACTTC; CDR3: CASSLAPNNYEQYF
J: TRBJ1-1; size: NA; V: TRBV3-1/TRBV3-2; D: NA; DNA: TGTGCCAGCAGCCAAGATGCCCCGATGAACACTGAAGCTTTCTTT; CDR3: CASSQDAPMNTEAFF
J: TRBJ2-5; size: NA; V: TRBV5-1; D: NA; DNA: TGCGCCAGCAGCTTGGTATCGGGGGCGGAGACCCAGTACTTC; CDR3: CASSLVSGAETQYF
J: TRBJ2-1; size: NA; V: TRBV6-4; D: NA; DNA: TGTGCCAGCAAAGGTTCAGGGGGGTTGGATGAGCAGTTCTTC; CDR3: CASKGSGGLDEQFF